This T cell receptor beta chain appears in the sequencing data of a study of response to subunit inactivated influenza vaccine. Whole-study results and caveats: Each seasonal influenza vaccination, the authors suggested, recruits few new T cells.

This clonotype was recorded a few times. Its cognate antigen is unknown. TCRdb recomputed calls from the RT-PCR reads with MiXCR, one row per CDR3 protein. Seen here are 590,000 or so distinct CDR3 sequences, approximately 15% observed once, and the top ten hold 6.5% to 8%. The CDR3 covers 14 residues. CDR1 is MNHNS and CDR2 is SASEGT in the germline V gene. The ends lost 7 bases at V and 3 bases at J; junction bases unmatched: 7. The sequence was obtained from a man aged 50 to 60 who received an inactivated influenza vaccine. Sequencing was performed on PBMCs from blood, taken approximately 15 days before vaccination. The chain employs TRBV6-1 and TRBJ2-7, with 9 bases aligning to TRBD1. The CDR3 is CASTRGTGIYEQYF. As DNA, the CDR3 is TGTGCCAGCACCAGGGGGACAGGGATCTACGAGCAGTACTTC.